The T cell receptor (beta chain) described here comes from a study of graft-versus-host responses after intestinal transplantation. Produced via immunoSEQ multiplex PCR; TCRdb's table is partial and in-frame only. The table records tens of thousands of clones, approximately 92% of them present only once. Per germline, CDR1 LNHDA and CDR2 SQIVND (reference sequence). This CDR3 has 11 residues. Trimming pared 4 bases from V and 6 bases from J, leaving 6 bases between. Findings and caveats of the study: Early post-transplant HvG declines showed an association with peak circulating GvH clone levels.

This clone was counted a single time. Its specificity is not known. V gene TRBV19 combines with J gene TRBJ1-2; D remains ambiguous. The receptor comes from a human donor who received an intestinal transplant. The sequencing used unstimulated CD8+ T cells sorted from spleen or lymph node cells, collected before intestinal transplant. The CDR3 sequence: CASSNSHGYTF. The CDR3 DNA reads TGTGCCAGTAGTAACAGCCATGGCTACACCTTC.